A selection of T cell receptor beta chains follows, all from one sample in a study of early T cells in non-severe SARS-CoV-2 infection. Each CDR3 protein gets one entry after TCRdb re-called the 5' RACE reads with MiXCR. The data show roughly 40,000 distinct CDR3 sequences, approximately 4.8% seen once. Sequencing was performed on whole blood. These receptors were collected from an adult who was a healthcare worker with PCR-confirmed SARS-CoV-2 infection or an uninfected control (not recorded which). Both conserved end residues are part of each CDR3. D genes are given only for firm matches. The size entry is marked missing in some rows and otherwise reads once, few, many or a size class.

CDR3nt: TGTGCCAGCAGTTATGGCGGCGCGGGAGGCCTCTGGGAGCAGTACTTC
CDR3aa: CASSYGGAGGLWEQYF
j_gene: TRBJ2-7
v_gene: TRBV6-5
d_gene: TRBD2
abundance: many

CDR3nt: TGTGCCAGCAGGCCACAGGGAAACTATGGCTACACCTTC
CDR3aa: CASRPQGNYGYTF
j_gene: TRBJ1-2
v_gene: TRBV2
d_gene: -
abundance: few

CDR3nt: TGTGCCAGCAGCAGAAATGAAAAACTGTTTTTT
CDR3aa: CASSRNEKLFF
j_gene: TRBJ1-4
v_gene: TRBV12-3/TRBV12-4
d_gene: -
abundance: many

CDR3nt: TGTGCCAGCAGCCAAAGGTCACTGAGCTCTGGAAACACCATATATTTT
CDR3aa: CASSQRSLSSGNTIYF
j_gene: TRBJ1-3
v_gene: TRBV3-1
d_gene: -
abundance: many

CDR3nt: TGTGCCAGCAGCAGCCTGAGCGGGATCTACAATGAGCAGTTCTTC
CDR3aa: CASSSLSGIYNEQFF
j_gene: TRBJ2-1
v_gene: TRBV21-1
d_gene: -
abundance: -

CDR3nt: TGCGCCAGCAGCTTGGGACAGGGGAGCAATCAGCCCCAGCATTTT
CDR3aa: CASSLGQGSNQPQHF
j_gene: TRBJ1-5
v_gene: TRBV5-1
d_gene: TRBD1
abundance: many

CDR3nt: TGTGCCAGCAGATTAGAGGGAACCACCACTGAAGCTTTCTTT
CDR3aa: CASRLEGTTTEAFF
j_gene: TRBJ1-1
v_gene: TRBV12-3/TRBV12-4
d_gene: -
abundance: many

CDR3nt: TGTGCCAGCAGTGATCTCCAAAAACTGTTTTTT
CDR3aa: CASSDLQKLFF
j_gene: TRBJ1-4
v_gene: TRBV2
d_gene: -
abundance: many

CDR3nt: TGTGCCAGCAGTGGGGTAGATACGCAGTATTTT
CDR3aa: CASSGVDTQYF
j_gene: TRBJ2-3
v_gene: TRBV2
d_gene: -
abundance: few

CDR3nt: TGTGCCAGCAGCTTTACCCGGGCCGGGACTGAAGCTTTCTTT
CDR3aa: CASSFTRAGTEAFF
j_gene: TRBJ1-1
v_gene: TRBV7-2
d_gene: -
abundance: many